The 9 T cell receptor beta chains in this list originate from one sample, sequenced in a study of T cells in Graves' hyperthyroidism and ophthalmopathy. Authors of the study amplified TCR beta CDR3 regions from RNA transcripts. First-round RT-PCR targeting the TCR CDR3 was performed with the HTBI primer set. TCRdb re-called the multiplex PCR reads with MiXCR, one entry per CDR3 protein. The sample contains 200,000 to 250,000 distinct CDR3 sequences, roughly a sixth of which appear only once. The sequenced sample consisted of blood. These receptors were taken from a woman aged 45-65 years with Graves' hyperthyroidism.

CDR3 DNA sequence: TGCGCCAGCAGCTTGGGGCTGACCATGAACACTGAAGCTTTCTTT. Its protein is CASSLGLTMNTEAFF. This chain connects TRBV5-1 to TRBJ1-1; D uncertain. Germline lookup yields CDR1 SGHRS and CDR2 YFSETQ. V lost 0 bases and J lost 0, with 9 bases in between. The CDR3 extends over 15 amino acids.

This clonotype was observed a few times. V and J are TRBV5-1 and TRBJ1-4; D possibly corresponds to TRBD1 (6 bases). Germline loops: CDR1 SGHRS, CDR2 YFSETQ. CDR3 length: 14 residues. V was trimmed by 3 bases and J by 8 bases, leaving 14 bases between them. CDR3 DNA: TGCGCCAGCAGCTCGACACTCGGGGGCGAAAAACTGTTTTTT. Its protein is CASSSTLGGEKLFF.

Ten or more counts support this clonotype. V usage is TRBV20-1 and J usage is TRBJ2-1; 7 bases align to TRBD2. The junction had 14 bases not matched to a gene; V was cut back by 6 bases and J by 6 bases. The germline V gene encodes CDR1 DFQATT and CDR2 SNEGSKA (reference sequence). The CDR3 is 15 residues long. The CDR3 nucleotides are TGCAGTGCCACACCTTCCGGGACTACTTTCAATGAGCAGTTCTTC. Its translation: CSATPSGTTFNEQFF.

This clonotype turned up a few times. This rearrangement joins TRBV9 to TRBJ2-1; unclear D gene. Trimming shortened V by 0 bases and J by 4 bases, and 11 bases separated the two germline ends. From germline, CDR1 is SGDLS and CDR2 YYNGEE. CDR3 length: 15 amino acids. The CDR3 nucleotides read TGTGCCAGCAGCGTAGGCCCAGCGAATTACAATGAGCAGTTCTTC. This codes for CASSVGPANYNEQFF.

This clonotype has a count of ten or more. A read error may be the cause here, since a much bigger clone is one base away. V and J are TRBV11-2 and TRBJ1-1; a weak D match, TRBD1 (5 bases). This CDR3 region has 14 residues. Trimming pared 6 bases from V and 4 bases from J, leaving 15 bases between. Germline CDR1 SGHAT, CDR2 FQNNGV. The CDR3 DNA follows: TGTGCCAGCAGACCGGGACTCGCCTCCACTGAAGCTTTCTTT. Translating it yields CASRPGLASTEAFF.

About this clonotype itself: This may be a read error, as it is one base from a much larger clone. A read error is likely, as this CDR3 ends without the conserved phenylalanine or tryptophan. This CDR3 reads CASSSFPPKGLGGYTL. The DNA for the CDR3 is TGTGCCAGCAGTTCCTTCCCACCCAAGGGGCTAGGAGGCTACACCCTC. The chain uses TRBV28 and TRBJ1-2, with D tentatively TRBD1 (5 bases). V was cut by 4 bases and J by 8 bases, with 23 bases left in between. Germline CDR1 is MDHEN and CDR2 is SYDVKM. The CDR3 consists of 16 residues.

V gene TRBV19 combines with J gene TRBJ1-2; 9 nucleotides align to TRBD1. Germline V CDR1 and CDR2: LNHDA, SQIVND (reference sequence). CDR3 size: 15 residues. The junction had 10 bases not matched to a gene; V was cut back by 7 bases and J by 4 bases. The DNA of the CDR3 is TGTGCCAGTATATCCATCTCGGGACAGGGCTATGGCTACACCTTC. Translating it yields CASISISGQGYGYTF.

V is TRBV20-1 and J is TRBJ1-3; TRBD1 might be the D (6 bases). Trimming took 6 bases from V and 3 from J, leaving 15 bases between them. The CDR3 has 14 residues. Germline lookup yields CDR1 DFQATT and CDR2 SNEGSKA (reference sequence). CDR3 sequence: CSANIQGSGNTIYF. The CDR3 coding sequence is TGCAGTGCCAACATACAGGGTAGTGGAAACACCATATATTTT.

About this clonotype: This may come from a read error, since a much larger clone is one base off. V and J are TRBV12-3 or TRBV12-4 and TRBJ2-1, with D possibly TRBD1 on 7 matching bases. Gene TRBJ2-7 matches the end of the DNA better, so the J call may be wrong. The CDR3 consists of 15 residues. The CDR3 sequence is CASSLGGGRHNEQYF. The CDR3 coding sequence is TGTGCCAGCAGTCTCGGAGGGGGCCGCCACAATGAGCAGTACTTC.